The 27 T cell receptor beta chains below were found in one sample sequenced in a study of shared clonotypes between healthy human individuals. Using immunoSEQ multiplex PCR, the repertoire was profiled, and TCRdb retains in-frame clones only, with some absent. The top ten hold approximately 1.5% of the sample, which has over a million clones, 60% to 80% seen once. The sample comprised memory CD4+ T cells sorted from blood. Regarding subset: CD45RA-negative fraction. The receptor source for this set is a man in his late teens or twenties in good health.

The chain joins TRBV19 to TRBJ2-1, with D hard to call. V dropped 1 base and J dropped 8 bases, with 6 bases sitting between them. The V gene's germline CDR1 is LNHDA and CDR2 SQIVND (reference sequence). The CDR3 runs 12 residues. CDR3 amino acids: CASSIGGYEQFF. In nucleotides, the CDR3 is TGTGCCAGTAGTATAGGTGGGTATGAGCAGTTCTTC.

The table lists this clone with many counts. This chain joins TRBV29-1 and TRBJ1-4; 9 positions agree with TRBD1. Germline CDR1 reads SQVTM; CDR2 reads ANQGSEA. This CDR3 is built from 12 residues. V lost 8 bases, J lost 5 bases, and 3 bases stayed unmatched. CDR3 protein: CSTGGPNEKLFF. Written as DNA, the CDR3 is TGCAGCACAGGGGGCCCAAATGAAAAACTGTTTTTT.

In this sample, this clone turned up once. V gene TRBV29-1 combines with J gene TRBJ2-1, with a tentative D call TRBD1 (5 bases). In germline, CDR1 is SQVTM, CDR2 ANQGSEA. This CDR3 is 13 amino acids long. The V end was cut by 1 base, the J end by 7 bases, with 11 bases between. The CDR3 DNA reads as TGCAGCGTTGAAGGGCAGGGCCTGAATGAGCAGTTCTTC. Translated, it gives CSVEGQGLNEQFF.

CDR3 DNA sequence: TGTGCCAGCAGCGAGCGGACAGGCCTCTATGGCTACACCTTC. Protein product: CASSERTGLYGYTF. This chain connects TRBV6-1 to TRBJ1-2; 7 bases are shared with TRBD1. The V and J ends lost 6 bases and 4 bases, in that order; junction bases with no gene match: 8. CDR1 and CDR2 (germline): MNHNS, SASEGT. This CDR3 has 14 amino acids.

The V and J genes are TRBV10-2 and TRBJ1-1; 12 nucleotides match TRBD1. J was trimmed by 4 bases and V by 7 bases; bases with no gene match: 7. Germline values: CDR1 WSHSY, CDR2 SAAADI. The CDR3 spans 15 residues. The CDR3 here is CASTGTGGSGTEAFF. DNA of the CDR3: TGCGCCAGCACCGGGACAGGGGGCAGCGGCACTGAAGCTTTCTTT.

This chain's CDR3 is CAWSVPGFEQYF. CDR3 DNA: TGTGCCTGGAGTGTACCGGGGTTCGAGCAGTACTTC. The gene calls are TRBV30 and TRBJ2-7, with D perhaps matching TRBD2 (5 bases). V lost 0 bases and J lost 6, with 9 bases in between. Looked up from germline, CDR1 is GTSNPN and CDR2 is SVGIG (reference sequence). The CDR3 runs 12 residues.

This clone has only one observation. V gene TRBV4-1 combines with J gene TRBJ2-5, with 14 bases matching TRBD2. In germline, CDR1 is MGHRA, CDR2 YSYEKL. The CDR3 is 18 amino acids. V gave up 2 bases and J gave up 2 bases; unmatched junction bases: 7. The CDR3 DNA sequence: TGCGCCAGCAGCCAACCCCGACTAGCGGGGGGGTTACAAGAGACCCAGTACTTC. Its protein product is CASSQPRLAGGLQETQYF.

The chain has TRBV5-1 and TRBJ2-5; 10 bases agree with TRBD2. The CDR3 totals 15 residues. Germline V gene lookup returns CDR1 SGHRS and CDR2 YFSETQ. The V gene end was trimmed by 4 bases and the J gene end by 2 bases; junction bases not matched to a gene: 5. The CDR3 region is CASSAQLAGQETQYF. Written as DNA, the CDR3 is TGCGCCAGCAGCGCTCAACTAGCGGGACAAGAGACCCAGTACTTC. Variable domain in full (rest from reference TRBV5-1 and TRBJ2-5): KAGVTQTPRYLIKTRGQQVTLSCSPISGHRSVSWYQQTPGQGLQFLFEYFSETQRNKGNFPGRFSGRQFSNSRSEMNVSTLELGDSALYLCASSAQLAGQETQYFGPGTRLLVL.

A note on this clone: The same CDR3 arises from other DNA sequences in this sample as well. The rearrangement joins TRBV4-3 to TRBJ2-7; D call uncertain. The CDR3 spans 15 residues. The ends were cut back, 0 bases at V and 2 bases at J, with 11 bases in the middle. Per germline, CDR1 LGHNA and CDR2 YSLEER. The CDR3 nucleotides read TGCGCCAGCAGCCAAGATAGAGCAGCGACCTACGAGCAGTACTTC. It codes for CASSQDRAATYEQYF.

This chain connects TRBV9 to TRBJ2-2; 9 bases agree with TRBD2. In germline, CDR1 is SGDLS, CDR2 YYNGEE. Trimming at V came to 0 bases and at J to 6 bases, leaving 6 bases not matched to a gene. The CDR3 has 16 amino acids. Here the CDR3 DNA reads TGTGCCAGCAGCGTAGCTCCCGGGACTAGCCCCGGGGAGCTGTTTTTT. It translates to CASSVAPGTSPGELFF. Combining the CDR3 with reference TRBV9 and TRBJ2-2 gives the whole variable domain DSGVTQTPKHLITATGQRVTLRCSPRSGDLSVYWYQQSLDQGLQFLIQYYNGEERAKGNILERFSAQQFPDLHSELNLSSLELGDSALYFCASSVAPGTSPGELFFGEGSRLTVL.

The chain has TRBV7-2 and TRBJ1-6; D is uncertain. From germline, CDR1 is SGHTA and CDR2 FQGNSA. V lost 5 bases and J 5 bases, leaving 13 bases between the germline ends. CDR3 length: 15 amino acids. The CDR3 coding sequence is TGTGCCAGCAGCCGCACCCCCTCTAATAATTCACCCCTCCACTTT. Translation gives CASSRTPSNNSPLHF.

The count of this clone is one. The J gene is TRBJ2-5, the V gene TRBV5-6; the D gene is possibly TRBD2 (7 bases). This CDR3 comprises 17 residues. V lost 4 bases and J 5 bases, leaving 24 bases between the germline ends. Germline CDR1 and CDR2: SGHDT and YYEEEE. The CDR3 region is CASSAAGKGGVRETQYF. DNA of the CDR3: TGTGCCAGCAGCGCCGCAGGGAAAGGGGGGGTTAGGGAGACCCAGTACTTC.

Only one count was recorded for this clone. This chain links TRBV5-1 with TRBJ2-1, with 11 bases aligning to TRBD2. Germline CDR1 reads SGHRS; CDR2 reads YFSETQ. The CDR3 spans 16 residues. With V trimmed by 0 bases and J by 5 bases, 4 bases remained unmatched. The CDR3 nucleotides are TGCGCCAGCAGCTTGGTCGCTAGCGGGGGGCACAATGAGCAGTTCTTC. Its translation is CASSLVASGGHNEQFF.

The chain links TRBV25-1 to TRBJ2-2, with TRBD2 identical over 8 bases. CDR1 and CDR2 (germline): MGHDK, SYGVNS. This CDR3 spans 16 amino acids. V dropped 7 bases and J dropped 0; count of bases not matched to a gene: 7. This CDR3 reads CASIGGACANTGELFF. The CDR3 bases are TGTGCCAGCATCGGGGGGGCTTGCGCGAACACCGGGGAGCTGTTTTTT. The full variable domain, in which reference TRBV25-1 and TRBJ2-2 provide the parts outside the CDR3, is EADIYQTPRYLVIGTGKKITLECSQTMGHDKMYWYQQDPGMELHLIHYSYGVNSTEKGDLSSESTVSRIRTEHFPLTLESARPSHTSQYLCASIGGACANTGELFFGEGSRLTVL.

This chain joins TRBV7-2 and TRBJ2-3, with unresolved D. Looked up from germline, CDR1 is SGHTA and CDR2 is FQGNSA. The CDR3 has 12 residues. Trimming left V 5 bases short and J 4 bases short, with 7 bases between. CDR3 region: CASSRNADTQYF. CDR3 in DNA: TGTGCCAGCAGCCGTAACGCAGATACGCAGTATTTT.

Turning to this clone: This CDR3 is also generated by other DNA sequences in the sample. The J gene is TRBJ1-5, the V gene TRBV7-2, with D uncertain. The CDR3 length is 14 residues. Germline V lookup: CDR1 SGHTA, CDR2 FQGNSA. Trimming shortened V by 5 bases and J by 3 bases, and 11 bases separated the two germline ends. The CDR3 DNA is TGTGCCAGCAGCCTGGGCAGGTCCAATCAGCCCCAGCATTTT. It yields the protein CASSLGRSNQPQHF.

Only one count was recorded for this clone. The rearrangement uses TRBV11-2 and TRBJ1-3; 7 nucleotides agree with TRBD1. Germline lookup yields CDR1 SGHAT and CDR2 FQNNGV. The CDR3 has 19 residues. V shed 4 bases, J shed 0 bases, and the junction held 15 bases outside the gene matches. The CDR3 protein is CASSSLTGLVRSSGNTIYF. The CDR3 nucleotides read TGTGCCAGCAGCTCCTTGACAGGGCTGGTAAGGAGCTCTGGAAACACCATATATTTT.

This clone showed up just once. V gene TRBV29-1 combines with J gene TRBJ2-7, with D possibly matching TRBD1 (5 bases). The CDR3 runs to 12 residues. V lost 7 bases and J 2 bases, leaving 12 bases between the germline ends. Per the germline V gene, CDR1 is SQVTM and CDR2 is ANQGSEA. This chain's CDR3 is CSASGFTYEQYF. The CDR3 region has the DNA TGCAGCGCATCAGGGTTTACCTACGAGCAGTACTTC.

The chain combines TRBV6-6 with TRBJ2-2; D is unresolved. The CDR3 contains 13 residues. The ends were cut back, 6 bases at V and 1 base at J, with 6 bases in the middle. CDR1 is MNHNY, CDR2 SVGAGI, per germline (reference sequence). The CDR3 here is CASRLKNTGELFF. The CDR3 DNA is TGTGCCAGCAGACTTAAGAACACCGGGGAGCTGTTTTTT.

A few counts support this clone. This chain connects TRBV30 to TRBJ1-2; D possibly corresponds to TRBD1 (6 bases). Germline CDR1 GTSNPN, CDR2 SVGIG (reference sequence). CDR3 length: 13 amino acids. Trimming took off 2 bases at V and 8 bases at J, with 15 bases between the two ends. The CDR3 reads CAWSPHREGGYTF. The CDR3 region has the DNA TGTGCCTGGAGTCCCCACAGGGAAGGGGGCTACACCTTC.

This clone was counted only a few times. The chain links TRBV5-5 to TRBJ2-7, with 12 bases matching TRBD2. The V gene's germline CDR1 is SGHKS and CDR2 YYEKEE (reference sequence). After removal of 3 bases from V and 7 bases from J, the junction contained 5 bases not matched to a gene. The CDR3 is 14 residues long. The CDR3: CASSSLAGGREQYF. The CDR3 DNA reads TGTGCCAGCAGCTCCCTAGCGGGAGGGCGTGAGCAGTACTTC.

This clone was found once. The genes are TRBV15 and TRBJ2-7; 11 bases line up with TRBD2. The CDR3 is made up of 15 amino acids. J lost 5 bases, V lost 5 bases, and 8 bases had no gene match. Germline V lookup: CDR1 LNHNV, CDR2 YYDKDF (reference sequence). CDR3 in DNA: TGTGCCACCAGCCTTTCCCCACTAGCGGGAGACGAGCAGTACTTC. Its translation: CATSLSPLAGDEQYF.

The chain joins TRBV5-1 to TRBJ2-7, with 8 bases matching TRBD1. The CDR3 has 13 residues. The V segment lost 5 bases and the J segment 3 bases; nucleotides outside the gene matches: 4. Germline-derived CDR1 and CDR2 are SGHRS and YFSETQ. This CDR3 reads CASRPTGGYEQYF. Written as DNA, the CDR3 is TGCGCCAGCAGACCTACAGGGGGCTACGAGCAGTACTTC.

Concerning this clone itself: This clone may be a read error of a much larger clone one base away. The rearrangement links TRBV6-5 to TRBJ1-6; weak D call: TRBD1 (5 bases). The CDR3 runs to 15 residues. In germline, CDR1 is MNHEY, CDR2 SVGAGI. The CDR3 spells CASSHSGGGNSPLHF. In nucleotides, the CDR3 is TGTGCCAGCAGTCACTCGGGGGGTGGAAATTCACCCCTCCACTTT.

A word on this clone: A much larger clone differs from this one at a single base, so this may be a read error. The sample carries other DNA sequences with the same CDR3. The chain is built from TRBV2 and TRBJ2-4; D remains unclear. The CDR3 has 11 amino acids. Germline CDR1 SNHLY, CDR2 FYNNEI. CDR3 in DNA: TGTGCCAGCAGTGAAGGGACGGCTACGATCTTC. Translated: CASSEGTATIF.

V gene TRBV6-1 combines with J gene TRBJ2-7; D gene unclear. There are 12 residues in the CDR3. Germline V gene data show CDR1 as MNHNS and CDR2 as SASEGT. The V and J ends lost 0 bases and 5 bases respectively, with 5 bases between them. This chain's CDR3 is CASSEARDEQYF. CDR3 coding DNA: TGTGCCAGCAGTGAAGCTCGAGACGAGCAGTACTTC.

This clone was picked up many times. The J gene is TRBJ2-3, the V gene TRBV9; D might be TRBD2 (5 bases). The CDR3 totals 15 residues. V lost 0 bases to trimming and J lost 4 bases, with 12 bases between them. CDR1 and CDR2 from the germline V gene are SGDLS and YYNGEE. CDR3 coding DNA: TGTGCCAGCAGCGTAGGCTTCGGGGTCCCAGATACGCAGTATTTT. It translates to CASSVGFGVPDTQYF.